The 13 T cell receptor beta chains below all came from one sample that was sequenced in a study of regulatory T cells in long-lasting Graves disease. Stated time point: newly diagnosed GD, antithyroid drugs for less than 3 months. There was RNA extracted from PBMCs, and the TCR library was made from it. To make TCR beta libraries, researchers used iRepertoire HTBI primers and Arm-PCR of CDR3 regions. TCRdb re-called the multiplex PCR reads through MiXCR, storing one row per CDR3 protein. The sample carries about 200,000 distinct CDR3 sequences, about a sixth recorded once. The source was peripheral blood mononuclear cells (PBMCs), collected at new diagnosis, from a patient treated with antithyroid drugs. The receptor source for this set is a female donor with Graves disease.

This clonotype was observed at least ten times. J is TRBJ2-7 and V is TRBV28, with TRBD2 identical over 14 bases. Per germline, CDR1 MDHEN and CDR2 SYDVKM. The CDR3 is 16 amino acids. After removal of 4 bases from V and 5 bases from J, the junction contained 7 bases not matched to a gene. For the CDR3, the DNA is TGTGCCAGCAGTTCATCCTCGACTAGCGGGAGGGACGAGCAGTACTTC. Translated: CASSSSSTSGRDEQYF. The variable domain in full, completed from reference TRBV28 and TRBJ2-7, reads DVKVTQSSRYLVKRTGEKVFLECVQDMDHENMFWYRQDPGLGLRLIYFSYDVKMKEKGDIPEGYSVSREKKERFSLILESASTNQTSMYLCASSSSSTSGRDEQYFGPGTRLTVT.

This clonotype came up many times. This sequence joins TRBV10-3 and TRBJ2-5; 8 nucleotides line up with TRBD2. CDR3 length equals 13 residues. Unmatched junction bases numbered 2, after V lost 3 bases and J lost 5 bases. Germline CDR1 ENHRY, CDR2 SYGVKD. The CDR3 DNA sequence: TGTGCCATCAGTGAAGGACTAGCCGAGACCCAGTACTTC. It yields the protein CAISEGLAETQYF.

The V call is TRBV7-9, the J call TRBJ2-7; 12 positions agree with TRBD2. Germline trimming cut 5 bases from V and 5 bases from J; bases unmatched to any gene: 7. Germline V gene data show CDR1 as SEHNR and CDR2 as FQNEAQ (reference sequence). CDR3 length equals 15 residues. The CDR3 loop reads CASSLRLAGADEQYF. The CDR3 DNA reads TGTGCCAGCAGCCTTAGACTAGCGGGAGCTGACGAGCAGTACTTC.

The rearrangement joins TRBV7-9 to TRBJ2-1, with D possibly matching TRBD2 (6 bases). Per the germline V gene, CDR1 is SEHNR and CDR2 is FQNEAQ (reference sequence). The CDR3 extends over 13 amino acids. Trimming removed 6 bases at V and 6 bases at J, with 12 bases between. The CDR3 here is CASRLLASNEQFF. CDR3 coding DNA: TGTGCCAGCAGACTACTAGCCAGCAATGAGCAGTTCTTC.

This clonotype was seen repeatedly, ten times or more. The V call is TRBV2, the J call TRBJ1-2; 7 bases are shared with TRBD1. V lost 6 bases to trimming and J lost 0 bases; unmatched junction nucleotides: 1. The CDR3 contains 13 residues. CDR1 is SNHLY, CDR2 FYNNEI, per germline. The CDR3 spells CASSGQANYGYTF. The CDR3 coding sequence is TGTGCCAGCAGCGGACAGGCTAACTATGGCTACACCTTC. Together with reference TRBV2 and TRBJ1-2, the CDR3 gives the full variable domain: EPEVTQTPSHQVTQMGQEVILRCVPISNHLYFYWYRQILGQKVEFLVSFYNNEISEKSEIFDDQFSVERPDGSNFTLKIRSTKLEDSAMYFCASSGQANYGYTFGSGTRLTVV.

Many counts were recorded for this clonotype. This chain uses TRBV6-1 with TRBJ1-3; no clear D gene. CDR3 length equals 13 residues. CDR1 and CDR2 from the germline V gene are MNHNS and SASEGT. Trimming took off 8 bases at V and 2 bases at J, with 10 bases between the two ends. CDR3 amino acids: CASSRVPGNTIYF. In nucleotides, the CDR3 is TGTGCCAGCTCGAGGGTGCCTGGAAACACCATATATTTT.

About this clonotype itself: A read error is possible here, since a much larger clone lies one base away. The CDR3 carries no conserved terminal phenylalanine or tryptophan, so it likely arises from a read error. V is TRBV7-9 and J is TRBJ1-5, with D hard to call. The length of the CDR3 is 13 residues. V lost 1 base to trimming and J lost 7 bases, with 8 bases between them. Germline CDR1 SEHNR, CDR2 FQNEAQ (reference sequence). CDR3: CASSLGVGQPQHL. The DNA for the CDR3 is TGTGCCAGCAGCTTAGGGGTGGGCCAGCCCCAGCATCTT.

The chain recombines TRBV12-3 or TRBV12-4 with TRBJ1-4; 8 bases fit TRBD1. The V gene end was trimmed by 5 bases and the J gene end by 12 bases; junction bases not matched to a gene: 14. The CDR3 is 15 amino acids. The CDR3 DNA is TGTGCCAGCAGTAGGTGGACAGGGCCAGGTGGGGAACTGTTTTTT. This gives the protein CASSRWTGPGGELFF.

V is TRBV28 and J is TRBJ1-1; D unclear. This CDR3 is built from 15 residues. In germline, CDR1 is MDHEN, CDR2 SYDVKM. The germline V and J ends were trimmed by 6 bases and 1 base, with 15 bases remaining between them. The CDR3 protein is CASSSIGGPNTEAFF. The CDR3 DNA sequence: TGTGCCAGCAGCTCTATCGGTGGGCCGAACACTGAAGCTTTCTTT.

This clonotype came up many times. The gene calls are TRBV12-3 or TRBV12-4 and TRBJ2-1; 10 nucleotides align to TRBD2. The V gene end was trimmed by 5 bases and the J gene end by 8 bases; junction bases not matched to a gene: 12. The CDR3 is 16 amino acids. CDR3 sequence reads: CASSRTSGSDLDEQFF. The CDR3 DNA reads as TGTGCCAGCAGTCGGACTAGCGGATCGGACCTGGATGAGCAGTTCTTC.

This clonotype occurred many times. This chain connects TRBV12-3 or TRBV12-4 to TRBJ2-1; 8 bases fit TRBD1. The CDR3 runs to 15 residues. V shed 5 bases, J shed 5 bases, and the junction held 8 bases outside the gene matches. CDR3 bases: TGTGCCAGCAGTAACGACAGGGGTGAGAACAATGAGCAGTTCTTC. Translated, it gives CASSNDRGENNEQFF.

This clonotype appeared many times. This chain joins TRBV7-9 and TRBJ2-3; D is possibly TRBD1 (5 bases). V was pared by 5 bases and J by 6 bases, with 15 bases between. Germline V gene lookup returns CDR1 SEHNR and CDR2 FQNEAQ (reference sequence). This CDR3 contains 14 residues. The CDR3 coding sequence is TGTGCCAGCAGCCCAGGGTCCTCTGGGGATACGCAGTATTTT. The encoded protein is CASSPGSSGDTQYF.

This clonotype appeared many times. CDR3 in DNA: TGTGCCAGCAGGTCCGGGACCATCAACACAGATACGCAGTATTTT. Translated, it gives CASRSGTINTDTQYF. The chain recombines TRBV3-1 with TRBJ2-3; D possibly uses TRBD1 or TRBD2 (5 bases each). Per the germline V gene, CDR1 is LGHDT and CDR2 is YNNKEL (reference sequence). Trimming stripped 6 bases from V and 2 bases from J, with 15 bases between. This CDR3 has 15 residues.